This T cell receptor (beta chain) was captured by sequencing in a study of human T cells and chemical hapten exposure. The CDR3 runs to 16 residues. The V gene's germline CDR1 is KGHSH and CDR2 LQKENI. V gave up 3 bases and J gave up 0 bases; unmatched junction bases: 5. Unfractionated whole blood yielded total RNA. Notes on the study in general: No shift was seen in TCRs above 1 in 1000 frequency with DPC sensitization.

The table lists this clonotype with many counts. The antigen is unknown. TCRdb itself ran the 5' RACE reads through MiXCR, one entry per CDR3 protein. The repertoire holds about 140,000 distinct CDR3 sequences, with roughly 4% as singletons. This receptor was identified in a female donor in good health. This chain connects TRBV18 to TRBJ1-2, with TRBD1 matching over 9 bases. The chain's CDR3 is CASSPPGTGTNYGYTF. The CDR3 region has the DNA TGTGCCAGCTCACCGCCCGGGACAGGGACTAACTATGGCTACACCTTC.